These 28 T cell receptor beta chains were all obtained from the same sample, sequenced in a study of T-cell reconstitution after alpha-beta-depleted transplantation in children. The library targeted TCRbeta and was prepared with unique molecular identifiers. TCRdb re-called the PCR reads with MiXCR, one entry per CDR3 protein. The sample has more than 500,000 distinct CDR3 sequences, roughly an eighth seen once. The specimen was PBMCs, mostly from graft donor cells, collected 180 days after TCRalphabeta/CD19-depleted stem cell transplant. Source of these receptors: a female patient aged 2-9 years who had a stem cell transplant for aplastic anemia, so the T cells may come from the graft donor.

This clonotype was seen a handful of times. The genes are TRBV7-8 and TRBJ1-2, with 8 nucleotides matching TRBD1. The CDR3 covers 15 residues. Germline CDR1 reads SGHVS; CDR2 reads FQNEAQ. The J segment lost 5 bases and the V segment lost 5 bases, leaving 10 bases of the junction unmatched. The DNA for the CDR3 is TGTGCCAGCAGCCCCGAATGGACAGGGACTTATGGCTACACCTTC. It is translated as CASSPEWTGTYGYTF.

This clonotype was seen more than once but under ten times. V gene TRBV29-1 combines with J gene TRBJ1-5; D may be TRBD1 (6 bases). The germline V gene has CDR1 SQVTM and CDR2 ANQGSEA. This CDR3 spans 14 amino acids. Trimming pared 6 bases from V and 0 bases from J, leaving 12 bases between. The CDR3 sequence is CSVGGGYSNQPQHF. CDR3 bases: TGCAGCGTGGGAGGGGGATATAGCAATCAGCCCCAGCATTTT.

The chain links TRBV12-3 or TRBV12-4 to TRBJ2-7; D is uncertain. V lost 4 bases and J 3 bases, leaving 7 bases between the germline ends. The CDR3 is 12 amino acids. CDR3 protein: CASSSLDYEQYF. The CDR3 bases are TGTGCCAGCAGTTCCCTCGACTACGAGCAGTACTTC.

The sample holds a few counts of this clonotype. The chain is built from TRBV21-1 and TRBJ2-2; the table's D call of TRBD2 was not tested on the DNA. TRBV21-1 is listed as a pseudogene. The CDR3 is made up of 18 amino acids. CDR3 loop: CASSISTSGNARDGELFF. The CDR3 bases are TGTGCCAGCAGCATTAGTACTAGCGGGAATGCGAGGGACGGGGAGCTGTTTTTT.

The chain recombines TRBV12-3 or TRBV12-4 with TRBJ2-7; TRBD2 matches at 10 bases. J was trimmed by 5 bases and V by 2 bases; bases with no gene match: 3. The CDR3 consists of 14 residues. The CDR3 reads CASSLTLAGDEQYV. The CDR3 nucleotides are TGTGCCAGCAGTTTAACGCTAGCGGGAGACGAGCAGTACGTC.

The rearrangement uses TRBV9 and TRBJ1-2, with TRBD1 matching 9 bases. Germline V gene data show CDR1 as SGDLS and CDR2 as YYNGEE. The CDR3 length is 17 residues. The ends lost 3 bases at V and 8 bases at J; junction bases unmatched: 17. The CDR3 DNA follows: TGTGCCAGCAGCGCCCCGGGACAGGGACGTACAAAGTCGGGCTACACCTTC. Its translation is CASSAPGQGRTKSGYTF. The full variable domain, completed using reference TRBV9 and TRBJ1-2, is DSGVTQTPKHLITATGQRVTLRCSPRSGDLSVYWYQQSLDQGLQFLIQYYNGEERAKGNILERFSAQQFPDLHSELNLSSLELGDSALYFCASSAPGQGRTKSGYTFGSGTRLTVV.

J is TRBJ1-5 and V is TRBV20-1; D is undetermined. CDR1 and CDR2 from the germline V gene are DFQATT and SNEGSKA (reference sequence). V shed 3 bases and J shed 3 bases, with 6 bases lying between them. The CDR3 has 12 amino acids. In nucleotides, the CDR3 is TGCAGTGCTAGTTCTTCCAATCAGCCCCAGCATTTT. Translating gives CSASSSNQPQHF.

This chain connects TRBV28 to TRBJ1-1; no reliable D call. V lost 7 bases, J lost 4 bases, and 13 bases lay in between. The CDR3 loop spans 13 amino acids. Germline CDR1 and CDR2: MDHEN and SYDVKM. CDR3 DNA sequence: TGTGCCAGCACACCCAAGCCGACCACTGAAGCTTTCTTT. Translation: CASTPKPTTEAFF.

This clonotype was seen ten or more times. The rearrangement joins TRBV9 to TRBJ2-5, with D unclear. The germline V and J ends were trimmed by 4 bases and 4 bases, with 11 bases remaining between them. This CDR3 region has 13 residues. Per the germline V gene, CDR1 is SGDLS and CDR2 is YYNGEE. The CDR3 DNA follows: TGTGCCAGCAGCCTCCCAGGACGAGAGACCCAGTACTTC. This translates into CASSLPGRETQYF.

The V and J genes are TRBV20-1 and TRBJ2-2, with 9 nucleotides matching TRBD1. Trimming at V came to 3 bases and at J to 7 bases, leaving 9 bases not matched to a gene. The CDR3 spans 15 residues. CDR1 and CDR2 from the germline V gene are DFQATT and SNEGSKA (reference sequence). CDR3: CSASETGGLVGELFF. CDR3 nucleotides: TGCAGTGCTAGCGAAACAGGGGGCCTGGTCGGGGAGCTGTTTTTT.

This clonotype was picked up many times. The chain recombines TRBV29-1 with TRBJ2-7; possible D gene TRBD1, 5 bases. V lost 1 base to trimming and J lost 3 bases, with 10 bases between them. In germline, CDR1 is SQVTM, CDR2 ANQGSEA. This CDR3 is built from 13 residues. The CDR3 sequence is CSVEVAGIYEQYF. The CDR3 region has the DNA TGCAGCGTTGAAGTAGCAGGGATCTACGAGCAGTACTTC.

This clonotype has only a few counts. The J gene is TRBJ2-5, the V gene TRBV10-2; D assignment may be TRBD1 or TRBD2 (6 bases each). Trimming stripped 8 bases from V and 7 bases from J, with 17 bases between. This CDR3 is 13 amino acids long. The V gene's germline CDR1 is WSHSY and CDR2 SAAADI. CDR3 in amino acids: CASGGSSVGTQYF. In nucleotides, the CDR3 is TGCGCCAGCGGGGGCTCTAGCGTAGGGACCCAGTACTTC.

This sequence joins TRBV7-2 and TRBJ1-1, with D tentatively TRBD1 (6 bases). From germline, CDR1 is SGHTA and CDR2 FQGNSA. The V and J ends lost 5 bases and 0 bases respectively, with 13 bases between them. This CDR3 comprises 15 residues. DNA for the CDR3: TGTGCCAGCAGCCGCGTGACAGGAGTGAACACTGAAGCTTTCTTT. Residues: CASSRVTGVNTEAFF.

The rearrangement links TRBV24-1 to TRBJ2-6; D not resolved. This CDR3 region has 16 residues. V was clipped by 3 bases and J by 0 bases, with 8 bases between them. Germline V CDR1 and CDR2: KGHDR, SFDVKD. CDR3 loop: CATSDRSGSGANVLTF. CDR3 sequence (DNA): TGTGCCACCAGTGATCGGTCCGGCTCTGGGGCCAACGTCCTGACTTTC.

The V call is TRBV2, the J call TRBJ2-4; D gene unclear. Trimming removed 7 bases from V and 1 base from J, with 8 bases in between. The CDR3 contains 13 residues. Looked up from germline, CDR1 is SNHLY and CDR2 is FYNNEI. The CDR3 loop reads CASKYRAKNIQYF. DNA of the CDR3: TGTGCCAGCAAGTATCGGGCCAAAAACATTCAGTACTTC.

This clonotype was counted many times. The V gene is TRBV20-1, the J gene TRBJ2-1; D could derive from TRBD1 or TRBD2 (5 bases each). From germline, CDR1 is DFQATT and CDR2 SNEGSKA (reference sequence). The CDR3 extends over 11 amino acids. V dropped 5 bases and J dropped 11 bases, with 13 bases sitting between them. CDR3 nucleotide sequence: TGCAGTGCTGGGACGACAGAAAAGCAGTTCTTC. The encoded protein is CSAGTTEKQFF.

The chain uses TRBV18 and TRBJ1-2, with a weak D call TRBD1 (5 bases). There are 16 residues in the CDR3. Trimming left V 0 bases short and J 4 bases short, with 15 bases between. Germline V gene lookup returns CDR1 KGHSH and CDR2 LQKENI. The CDR3 spells CASSPPGRTLAYGYTF. DNA of the CDR3: TGTGCCAGCTCACCACCGGGCAGGACACTGGCCTATGGCTACACCTTC.

In this sample, this clonotype turned up a few times. V is TRBV12-3 or TRBV12-4 and J is TRBJ1-2; 7 bases map to TRBD1. With 6 bases clipped from V and 7 bases from J, the junction kept 11 bases outside the gene matches. The CDR3 is made up of 14 amino acids. The CDR3 DNA sequence: TGTGCCAGCAGACTATCGGTGAGGGGGCCTGGCTACACCTTC. It is translated as CASRLSVRGPGYTF.

The chain couples TRBV5-1 to TRBJ1-2, with D possibly being TRBD1 (5 bases). V was shortened by 4 bases and J by 5 bases, with 18 bases between the two germline ends. Germline lookup yields CDR1 SGHRS and CDR2 YFSETQ. This CDR3 spans 15 amino acids. CDR3 sequence reads: CASSTNPGGRYGYTF. The CDR3 DNA reads as TGCGCCAGCAGCACAAACCCCGGGGGAAGATATGGCTACACCTTC. The full variable domain, completed using reference TRBV5-1 and TRBJ1-2, is KAGVTQTPRYLIKTRGQQVTLSCSPISGHRSVSWYQQTPGQGLQFLFEYFSETQRNKGNFPGRFSGRQFSNSRSEMNVSTLELGDSALYLCASSTNPGGRYGYTFGSGTRLTVV.

The chain links TRBV6-1 to TRBJ2-7; D tentatively fits TRBD1 or TRBD2 (5 bases each). Per germline, CDR1 MNHNS and CDR2 SASEGT. Trimming cost V 6 bases and J 1 base, with 16 bases left between them. The CDR3 has 15 residues. CDR3 sequence: CASRRVKDRSYEQYF. CDR3 coding DNA: TGTGCCAGCAGGAGGGTTAAAGACAGATCCTACGAGCAGTACTTC.

The J gene is TRBJ2-7, the V gene TRBV7-8; D call uncertain. Per the germline V gene, CDR1 is SGHVS and CDR2 is FQNEAQ. This CDR3 comprises 13 residues. V was pared by 4 bases and J by 5 bases, with 12 bases between. The CDR3 bases are TGTGCCAGCAGCTCCCCGAATTTCGACGAGCAGTACTTC. It specifies CASSSPNFDEQYF.

This clonotype was recorded a few times. The rearrangement uses TRBV6-1 and TRBJ2-3; 11 nucleotides line up with TRBD2. Germline assignment: CDR1 MNHNS and CDR2 SASEGT. V dropped 8 bases and J dropped 5; count of bases not matched to a gene: 6. The CDR3 runs to 14 residues. CDR3 nucleotide sequence: TGTGCCAGCCGGTTAGCGGGAGGGCTAGATACGCAGTATTTT. It is translated as CASRLAGGLDTQYF.

This clonotype showed up just a few times. V usage is TRBV7-2 and J usage is TRBJ2-3; the D gene is possibly TRBD1 (5 bases). V lost 5 bases, J lost 5 bases, and 14 bases lay in between. CDR1 and CDR2 (germline): SGHTA, FQGNSA. This CDR3 spans 14 amino acids. The CDR3 spells CASSGRGREDTQYF. In DNA form, the CDR3 reads TGTGCCAGCAGCGGGCGAGGCAGGGAAGATACGCAGTATTTT.

The J gene is TRBJ1-1, the V gene TRBV20-1; D gene unclear. CDR1 is DFQATT, CDR2 SNEGSKA, per germline (reference sequence). V dropped 2 bases and J dropped 3 bases, with 10 bases sitting between them. This CDR3 is 13 amino acids long. The CDR3 DNA sequence: TGCAGTGCTAGACGAGGACGGGACACTGAAGCTTTCTTT. Translating it yields CSARRGRDTEAFF.

This clonotype was seen more than once but under ten times. The chain links TRBV28 to TRBJ1-6; 7 positions match TRBD1. CDR3 size: 14 residues. The V segment lost 4 bases and the J segment 7 bases; nucleotides outside the gene matches: 4. Germline CDR1 is MDHEN and CDR2 is SYDVKM. In DNA form, the CDR3 reads TGTGCCAGCAGTTGGGACAGCCCAAATTCACCCCTCCACTTT. This encodes CASSWDSPNSPLHF.

V and J are TRBV6-2 or TRBV6-3 and TRBJ1-1; D not resolved. Germline lookup yields CDR1 MNHEY and CDR2 SVGEGT. Trimming shortened V by 3 bases and J by 4 bases, and 21 bases separated the two germline ends. There are 17 residues in the CDR3. CDR3: CASSYLAAALALTEAFF. In DNA, the CDR3 is TGTGCCAGCAGTTATCTTGCGGCGGCCCTCGCCCTCACTGAAGCTTTCTTT.

V gene TRBV14 combines with J gene TRBJ2-1; D not resolved. CDR3 length: 15 amino acids. CDR1 is SGHDN and CDR2 is FVKESK in the germline V gene. V lost 4 bases and J lost 0, with 10 bases in between. CDR3 nucleotides: TGTGCCAGCAGCCCTTACATAAGCTCCTACAATGAGCAGTTCTTC. Protein: CASSPYISSYNEQFF.

This clonotype was counted between two and nine times. The DNA of the CDR3 is TGTGCCAGCAGCCCCCGGACGGATACCTCCTACGAGCAGTACTTC. Its protein is CASSPRTDTSYEQYF. The rearrangement uses TRBV7-9 and TRBJ2-7; no reliable D call. V lost 5 bases and J lost 0, with 14 bases in between. The CDR3 is 15 amino acids. Germline V lookup: CDR1 SEHNR, CDR2 FQNEAQ (reference sequence).